These 32 T cell receptor beta chains came from one sample sequenced in a study of cytomegalovirus exposure and HLA in healthy donors. The PCR used 60 Vbeta and 13 Jbeta primers. Repertoires were generated with immunoSEQ multiplex PCR, while TCRdb's copy carries only in-frame clones and drops some. The sample contains under 250,000 clones, approximately 79% of which appear only once. Sequencing used PBMCs. The receptors originated from a woman aged 30 to 39 in good health and CMV-seropositive.

The chain uses TRBV6-1 and TRBJ2-4; possible D gene TRBD1, 5 bases. Germline V gene sequence: CDR1 MNHNS, CDR2 SASEGT. The CDR3 length is 13 residues. Trimming cost V 0 bases and J 5 bases, with 5 bases left between them. The CDR3 sequence: CASSEAGENIQYF. Written as DNA, the CDR3 is TGTGCCAGCAGTGAAGCAGGGGAAAACATTCAGTACTTC.

This chain connects TRBV7-9 to TRBJ1-4, with TRBD1 matching 7 bases. The CDR3 length is 13 residues. Unmatched junction bases numbered 3, after V lost 4 bases and J lost 7 bases. The germline CDR1 and CDR2 sequences are SEHNR and FQNEAQ (reference sequence). This chain's CDR3 is CASSSQGGEKLFF. DNA for the CDR3: TGTGCCAGCAGCTCCCAGGGGGGTGAAAAACTGTTTTTT.

The CDR3 region is CASSYVTGSDTQYF. The CDR3, as DNA: TGTGCCAGCAGTTACGTTACAGGGTCAGATACGCAGTATTTT. The V call is TRBV6-5, the J call TRBJ2-3; D might be TRBD1 (6 bases). V gave up 2 bases and J gave up 4 bases, with 10 bases separating them. The CDR3 has 14 amino acids. The V gene's germline CDR1 is MNHEY and CDR2 SVGAGI.

This sequence joins TRBV9 and TRBJ2-3; possibly TRBD2 for D (7 bases). CDR1 SGDLS and CDR2 YYNGEE come from the germline V gene. The CDR3 is 15 residues long. V was pared by 1 base and J by 4 bases, with 13 bases between. The CDR3 DNA sequence: TGTGCCAGCAGCGTAAGGGGGGGGGCCGCAGATACGCAGTATTTT. Its translation is CASSVRGGAADTQYF.

This clone has a handful of counts. The rearrangement links TRBV6-1 to TRBJ1-2; D remains ambiguous. The CDR3 loop spans 12 amino acids. Deletions cut 3 bases from V and 7 bases from J, with 9 bases between. Germline CDR1 and CDR2: MNHNS and SASEGT. CDR3 DNA sequence: TGTGCCAGCAGTGACAGGTATCGTGGCTACACCTTC. The encoded protein is CASSDRYRGYTF.

This chain joins TRBV5-6 and TRBJ2-5; D remains unclear. From germline, CDR1 is SGHDT and CDR2 YYEEEE. The germline V and J ends were trimmed by 0 bases and 6 bases, with 3 bases remaining between them. CDR3 length: 11 amino acids. Here the CDR3 DNA reads TGTGCCAGCAGCTTGGGGCAGACCCAGTACTTC. Protein product: CASSLGQTQYF.

V gene TRBV11-3 combines with J gene TRBJ2-3; TRBD2 agrees at 14 bases. The CDR3 extends over 16 amino acids. The ends lost 6 bases at V and 5 bases at J; junction bases unmatched: 7. Germline V CDR1 and CDR2: SGHNT, YENEEA. The CDR3 coding sequence is TGTGCCAGCAGTAAGGGACTAGCGGGAGTAGAAGATACGCAGTATTTT. This gives the protein CASSKGLAGVEDTQYF. Variable domain in full (rest from reference TRBV11-3 and TRBJ2-3): EAGVVQSPRYKIIEKKQPVAFWCNPISGHNTLYWYLQNLGQGPELLIRYENEEAVDDSQLPKDRFSAERLKGVDSTLKIQPAELGDSAVYLCASSKGLAGVEDTQYFGPGTRLTVL.

The rearrangement uses TRBV6-6 and TRBJ2-5; the match to TRBD1 covers 8 bases. Per the germline V gene, CDR1 is MNHNY and CDR2 is SVGAGI (reference sequence). The CDR3 is made up of 13 amino acids. Trimming cost V 5 bases and J 5 bases; bases outside gene matches: 4. The CDR3 DNA sequence: TGTGCCAGCAGTACGGACAGGGTTGAGACCCAGTACTTC. This encodes CASSTDRVETQYF.

This clone came up a few times. The chain recombines TRBV5-1 with TRBJ2-7; no firm D call. Germline V gene data show CDR1 as SGHRS and CDR2 as YFSETQ. V was cut by 3 bases and J by 5 bases, with 9 bases left in between. There are 12 residues in the CDR3. The CDR3 loop reads CASSSRRDEQYF. The CDR3 DNA sequence: TGCGCCAGCAGCTCCCGCCGGGACGAGCAGTACTTC.

This clone came up once. CDR3 in amino acids: CASSFGTGNTEAFF. The CDR3 DNA reads as TGCGCCAGCAGCTTCGGGACAGGGAACACTGAAGCTTTCTTT. The chain has TRBV5-1 and TRBJ1-1, with 8 nucleotides matching TRBD1. CDR3 length equals 14 residues. Germline CDR1 and CDR2: SGHRS and YFSETQ. Germline trimming cut 2 bases from V and 1 base from J; bases unmatched to any gene: 1.

The CDR3 is CASSLARTSPFF. The CDR3 DNA follows: TGTGCCAGCAGCTTGGCTAGGACTAGTCCGTTCTTC. The rearrangement links TRBV5-6 to TRBJ2-1; TRBD2 matches at 7 bases. Germline V gene data show CDR1 as SGHDT and CDR2 as YYEEEE. The CDR3 loop spans 12 amino acids. Trimming at V came to 0 bases and at J to 15 bases, leaving 6 bases not matched to a gene.

V and J are TRBV4-3 and TRBJ1-1, with a weak D call TRBD1 (5 bases). The CDR3 runs to 14 residues. Between the trimmed V and J ends, which lost 4 bases and 1 base, there was a span of 10 bases. Germline loops: CDR1 LGHNA, CDR2 YSLEER. CDR3 sequence reads: CASSPGLQNTEAFF. For the CDR3, the DNA is TGCGCCAGCAGCCCGGGACTGCAGAACACTGAAGCTTTCTTT.

This clone came up a few times. J is TRBJ2-3 and V is TRBV6-4; 7 bases match TRBD1. The CDR3 is 16 amino acids. Germline CDR1 reads MRHNA; CDR2 reads SNTAGT. With 2 bases clipped from V and 4 bases from J, the junction kept 9 bases outside the gene matches. DNA for the CDR3: TGTGCCAGCAGTGACCTAGGGGGCGCCGGTGCAGATACGCAGTATTTT. Translating gives CASSDLGGAGADTQYF.

This clone showed up just a few times. The chain employs TRBV7-2 and TRBJ2-1; D is possibly TRBD2 (6 bases). Trimming left V 4 bases short and J 10 bases short, with 17 bases between. CDR1 is SGHTA and CDR2 is FQGNSA in the germline V gene. This CDR3 comprises 14 residues. The CDR3 nucleotides read TGTGCCAGCAGCTCCCCTAGCGCCTGGTGGGAGCAGTTCTTC. Protein product: CASSSPSAWWEQFF.

In nucleotides, the CDR3 is TGTGCCAGCAGTCCGCAGGCCGGGGGGCTTCACACTGAAGCTTTCTTT. Translation: CASSPQAGGLHTEAFF. The chain couples TRBV27 to TRBJ1-1, with D perhaps matching TRBD1 (6 bases). With 5 bases removed from V and 3 bases from J, the gap between germline ends came to 19 bases. The CDR3 is 16 residues long. Germline V lookup: CDR1 MNHEY, CDR2 SMNVEV (reference sequence).

The chain carries TRBV25-1 and TRBJ2-3; a possible D gene is TRBD2 (6 bases). This CDR3 contains 13 residues. The V gene lost 10 bases and the J gene lost 3 bases, with 14 bases spanning the gap. Germline values: CDR1 MGHDK, CDR2 SYGVNS. In nucleotides, the CDR3 is TGTGCCACCGGGACTCTGTTGACAGATACGCAGTATTTT. It yields the protein CATGTLLTDTQYF.

Here the CDR3 DNA reads TGTGCCAGCAGCTATAGAGGTCCAGGGGGCTACGAGCAGTACTTC. Translating gives CASSYRGPGGYEQYF. V usage is TRBV7-9 and J usage is TRBJ2-7, with 7 bases identical to TRBD1. This CDR3 has 15 amino acids. Germline assignment: CDR1 SEHNR and CDR2 FQNEAQ (reference sequence). V shed 4 bases, J shed 3 bases, and the junction held 9 bases outside the gene matches.

This clone has more than one count but fewer than ten. The J gene is TRBJ2-1, the V gene TRBV11-3; D is possibly TRBD2 (6 bases). CDR1 and CDR2 from the germline V gene are SGHNT and YENEEA. CDR3 length: 13 residues. The ends were cut back, 5 bases at V and 9 bases at J, with 14 bases in the middle. CDR3 in amino acids: CASSARLVAEQFF. As DNA, the CDR3 is TGTGCCAGCAGCGCGCGACTAGTTGCTGAGCAGTTCTTC.

The chain joins TRBV7-2 to TRBJ2-7; 8 bases line up with TRBD1. This CDR3 comprises 18 residues. The V and J ends lost 4 bases and 0 bases, in that order; junction bases with no gene match: 14. Germline CDR1 is SGHTA and CDR2 is FQGNSA. The CDR3 DNA sequence: TGTGCCAGCAGCTACCGGACAGGGACGACTCTTTTCTCCTACGAGCAGTACTTC. Encoded protein: CASSYRTGTTLFSYEQYF.

The chain combines TRBV19 with TRBJ1-5, with a possible D match to TRBD1 (5 bases). CDR1 is LNHDA and CDR2 is SQIVND in the germline V gene (reference sequence). The CDR3 has 16 residues. The V gene lost 4 bases and the J gene lost 0 bases, with 13 bases spanning the gap. CDR3 sequence (DNA): TGTGCCAGTAGTACTGACAGTGCTTATAGCAATCAGCCCCAGCATTTT. It translates to CASSTDSAYSNQPQHF.

This CDR3 is CASSLVSLVTGELFF. The CDR3 DNA reads as TGTGCCAGCAGCTTAGTTAGCCTAGTCACCGGGGAGCTGTTTTTT. The chain links TRBV7-2 to TRBJ2-2; D gene ambiguous. V was trimmed by 1 base and J by 4 bases, leaving 10 bases between them. CDR3 length: 15 amino acids. Germline V CDR1 and CDR2: SGHTA, FQGNSA.

The rearrangement joins TRBV6-6 to TRBJ1-2; TRBD1 matches 7 bases. Looked up from germline, CDR1 is MNHNY and CDR2 is SVGAGI (reference sequence). The CDR3 is made up of 16 amino acids. The junction had 11 bases not matched to a gene; V was cut back by 7 bases and J by 0 bases. CDR3 sequence: CASTHSQGVANYGYTF. The CDR3, as DNA: TGTGCCAGCACTCACTCCCAGGGGGTTGCTAACTATGGCTACACCTTC.

The V and J genes are TRBV5-4 and TRBJ2-1; TRBD2 might be the D (5 bases). The CDR3 extends over 17 amino acids. V dropped 4 bases and J dropped 0 bases, with 17 bases sitting between them. CDR1 is SGHNT and CDR2 is YYREEE in the germline V gene (reference sequence). CDR3 coding DNA: TGTGCCAGCAGCCGATCGCCGAGGGCGTACTCCTACAATGAGCAGTTCTTC. Protein: CASSRSPRAYSYNEQFF. Using reference TRBV5-4 and TRBJ2-1 for the parts outside the CDR3, the full variable domain is ETGVTQSPTHLIKTRGQQVTLRCSSQSGHNTVSWYQQALGQGPQFIFQYYREEENGRGNFPPRFSGLQFPNYSSELNVNALELDDSALYLCASSRSPRAYSYNEQFFGPGTRLTVL.

The chain joins TRBV6-6 to TRBJ1-5; weak D call: TRBD1 (6 bases). Looked up from germline, CDR1 is MNHNY and CDR2 is SVGAGI (reference sequence). This CDR3 comprises 15 residues. The V end was cut by 6 bases, the J end by 0 bases, with 12 bases between. The CDR3 is CASRDLQGSNQPQHF. The CDR3 DNA sequence: TGTGCCAGCAGGGACCTACAGGGTAGCAATCAGCCCCAGCATTTT.

This clone was seen more than once but under ten times. This chain connects TRBV7-2 to TRBJ2-1; D is possibly TRBD2 (5 bases). Trimming pared 4 bases from V and 0 bases from J, leaving 16 bases between. CDR3 size: 17 residues. The germline V gene encodes CDR1 SGHTA and CDR2 FQGNSA. CDR3 loop: CASSSPGGEGSYNEQFF. The CDR3 DNA reads as TGTGCCAGCAGCTCACCAGGAGGCGAGGGCTCCTACAATGAGCAGTTCTTC.

V usage is TRBV11-2 and J usage is TRBJ2-1, with 7 bases aligning to TRBD1. CDR3 length equals 14 residues. The trim removed 0 bases at V and 6 bases at J, leaving 2 bases unmatched. CDR1 SGHAT and CDR2 FQNNGV come from the germline V gene. The CDR3: CASSLDQGVNEQFF. The DNA for the CDR3 is TGTGCCAGCAGCTTAGATCAGGGGGTCAATGAGCAGTTCTTC.

This chain joins TRBV19 and TRBJ1-2, with 9 positions matching TRBD1. Looked up from germline, CDR1 is LNHDA and CDR2 is SQIVND (reference sequence). V lost 6 bases and J lost 8; bases outside the gene matches: 13. The CDR3 has 15 residues. The CDR3 is CASSRLGQGIEGYTF. The CDR3 DNA reads as TGTGCCAGTAGCCGCCTGGGACAGGGAATTGAGGGCTACACCTTC.

This clone was seen a handful of times. The rearrangement joins TRBV7-8 to TRBJ2-7; D is possibly TRBD1 (5 bases). The V and J ends lost 3 bases and 1 base respectively, with 10 bases between them. The CDR3 contains 14 residues. Germline CDR1 SGHVS, CDR2 FQNEAQ. The CDR3 nucleotides are TGTGCCAGCAGCTTTAACAGGCAATCCTACGAGCAGTACTTC. It yields the protein CASSFNRQSYEQYF.

The gene calls are TRBV2 and TRBJ2-7; 16 nucleotides line up with TRBD2. Looked up from germline, CDR1 is SNHLY and CDR2 is FYNNEI. The CDR3 covers 15 residues. The V gene end was trimmed by 9 bases and the J gene end by 2 bases; junction bases not matched to a gene: 4. CDR3 nucleotide sequence: TGTGCCAGTACGGGACTAGCGGGAGGGCCCTACGAGCAGTACTTC. This gives the protein CASTGLAGGPYEQYF. Drawing the rest from reference TRBV2 and TRBJ2-7, the complete variable domain is EPEVTQTPSHQVTQMGQEVILRCVPISNHLYFYWYRQILGQKVEFLVSFYNNEISEKSEIFDDQFSVERPDGSNFTLKIRSTKLEDSAMYFCASTGLAGGPYEQYFGPGTRLTVT.

The chain couples TRBV7-8 to TRBJ2-1; D remains ambiguous. CDR3 length equals 13 residues. Germline V gene lookup returns CDR1 SGHVS and CDR2 FQNEAQ. The V and J ends lost 5 bases and 13 bases respectively, with 18 bases between them. Here the CDR3 reads CASSPVNALGQFF. CDR3 sequence (DNA): TGTGCCAGCAGCCCAGTGAACGCCCTGGGCCAGTTCTTC.

This sequence joins TRBV4-3 and TRBJ2-3; TRBD2 aligns across 13 bases. Germline V gene lookup returns CDR1 LGHNA and CDR2 YSLEER. J lost 3 bases, V lost 0 bases, and 3 bases had no gene match. The CDR3 totals 17 residues. The CDR3 DNA sequence: TGCGCCAGCAGCCAAGAACTAGCGGGAGGGCCAACAGATACGCAGTATTTT. Translated, it gives CASSQELAGGPTDTQYF.

This chain uses TRBV6-6 with TRBJ1-3; D unresolved. The germline V and J ends were trimmed by 0 bases and 4 bases, with 7 bases remaining between them. Germline V CDR1 and CDR2: MNHNY, SVGAGI (reference sequence). CDR3 size: 14 residues. The CDR3 bases are TGTGCCAGCAGTTACTCGGGCAGCGGAAACACCATATATTTT. Protein product: CASSYSGSGNTIYF.